The 25 T cell receptor beta chains in this list originate from one sample, sequenced in a study of response to subunit inactivated influenza vaccine. TCRdb re-derived calls from the RT-PCR reads in MiXCR, one entry per CDR3 protein. This sample has approximately 490,000 distinct CDR3 sequences, with roughly 7.6% found just once. The sequences come from PBMCs from blood, collected less than 30 months after vaccination. The origin of the receptors is a man aged 50-75 years who received an inactivated influenza vaccine.

This clonotype was seen ten or more times. V usage is TRBV11-1 and J usage is TRBJ2-1, with unresolved D. The V and J ends lost 1 base and 8 bases respectively, with 12 bases between them. CDR1 and CDR2 from the germline V gene are SGHAT and FQDESV (reference sequence). This CDR3 comprises 14 residues. The DNA for the CDR3 is TGTGCCAGCAGCTTAGTGAGACAATCCGATGAGCAGTTCTTC. Translated: CASSLVRQSDEQFF.

This clonotype occurred a few times. The chain has TRBV12-3 or TRBV12-4 and TRBJ1-1; 9 bases match TRBD1. Trimming at V came to 5 bases and at J to 3 bases, leaving 7 bases not matched to a gene. The CDR3 has 15 amino acids. The CDR3 DNA follows: TGTGCCAGCAGTCCGGACAGGGGCATCTACACTGAAGCTTTCTTT. Its translation is CASSPDRGIYTEAFF.

The CDR3 loop reads CASSEEGGRAIYNEQFF. DNA for the CDR3: TGTGCCAGCAGTGAAGAGGGCGGCAGGGCGATCTACAATGAGCAGTTCTTC. The genes are TRBV6-1 and TRBJ2-1; weak D call: TRBD1 (5 bases). Germline CDR1 and CDR2: MNHNS and SASEGT. Trimming removed 1 base at V and 3 bases at J, with 16 bases between. This CDR3 comprises 17 residues.

The chain joins TRBV19 to TRBJ2-7; D is perhaps TRBD1 (6 bases). Between the trimmed V and J ends, which lost 5 bases and 3 bases, there was a span of 14 bases. Germline V lookup: CDR1 LNHDA, CDR2 SQIVND (reference sequence). The CDR3 is 14 amino acids. For the CDR3, the DNA is TGTGCCAGTAGTCCCCAGGGGTGGGGCTACGAGCAGTACTTC. It specifies CASSPQGWGYEQYF.

V usage is TRBV7-2 and J usage is TRBJ2-1; weak D call: TRBD1 (6 bases). The CDR3 covers 16 residues. Looked up from germline, CDR1 is SGHTA and CDR2 is FQGNSA. The ends were cut back, 1 base at V and 0 bases at J, with 10 bases in the middle. The CDR3 sequence: CASSLVLGGSYNEQFF. The CDR3 DNA reads TGTGCCAGCAGCTTAGTTCTAGGGGGCTCCTACAATGAGCAGTTCTTC.

The V gene is TRBV20-1, the J gene TRBJ1-6, with D possibly being TRBD1 (5 bases). V dropped 0 bases and J dropped 0 bases, with 9 bases sitting between them. Looked up from germline, CDR1 is DFQATT and CDR2 is SNEGSKA (reference sequence). There are 16 residues in the CDR3. For the CDR3, the DNA is TGCAGTGCTAGAGAGGGGGGTAGCTCCTATAATTCACCCCTCCACTTT. As protein: CSAREGGSSYNSPLHF.

This clonotype occurred many times. The chain combines TRBV12-3 or TRBV12-4 with TRBJ1-5, with a weak D call TRBD1 (5 bases). The V end lost 5 bases, the J end lost 7 bases, and 21 bases lay between the germline ends. The CDR3 runs 16 residues. The CDR3 region has the DNA TGTGCCAGCAGTATTAATCTCCCGAGTTCAGGGCAGCCCCAGCATTTT. Translating gives CASSINLPSSGQPQHF.

This clonotype was seen a few times. V and J are TRBV27 and TRBJ1-1; D uncertain. Germline V gene data show CDR1 as MNHEY and CDR2 as SMNVEV (reference sequence). This CDR3 spans 13 amino acids. V lost 2 bases, J lost 5 bases, and 9 bases lay in between. The DNA for the CDR3 is TGTGCCAGCAGTTTAAGTCGGCTTACTGAAGCTTTCTTT. This codes for CASSLSRLTEAFF.

This clonotype was counted only a few times. The chain combines TRBV3-1 with TRBJ1-1; D is uncertain. Germline CDR1 reads LGHDT; CDR2 reads YNNKEL (reference sequence). The CDR3 runs to 13 residues. V was clipped by 1 base and J by 6 bases, with 9 bases between them. As DNA, the CDR3 is TGTGCCAGCAGCCAAGGGGATTGGGCTGAAGCTTTCTTT. Its protein product is CASSQGDWAEAFF.

The chain recombines TRBV4-3 with TRBJ2-1, with 9 bases that match TRBD2. The CDR3 contains 15 residues. Germline CDR1 reads LGHNA; CDR2 reads YSLEER. V was clipped by 4 bases and J by 6 bases; unmatched bases: 7. CDR3 sequence reads: CASSPGTSLGNEQFF. For the CDR3, the DNA is TGCGCCAGCAGCCCCGGGACTAGCTTAGGCAATGAGCAGTTCTTC.

V gene TRBV5-1 combines with J gene TRBJ2-4; 11 nucleotides align to TRBD1. J gave up 1 base and V 5 bases, and 5 bases lay outside the gene matches. Looked up from germline, CDR1 is SGHRS and CDR2 is YFSETQ. The CDR3 spans 16 residues. Here the CDR3 reads CASSSGQGAAKNIQYF. The CDR3 region has the DNA TGCGCCAGCAGTTCCGGACAGGGGGCTGCCAAAAACATTCAGTACTTC.

The chain couples TRBV6-2 or TRBV6-3 to TRBJ2-7; D gene uncertain. CDR1 MNHEY and CDR2 SVGEGT come from the germline V gene. Trimming stripped 0 bases from V and 3 bases from J, with 9 bases between. The CDR3 runs to 14 residues. CDR3 nucleotides: TGTGCCAGCAGTTACTCAGAGTTGGTCTACGAGCAGTACTTC. This gives the protein CASSYSELVYEQYF.

The rearrangement uses TRBV20-1 and TRBJ2-2; D remains ambiguous. Trimming pared 4 bases from V and 0 bases from J, leaving 12 bases between. Germline CDR1 DFQATT, CDR2 SNEGSKA (reference sequence). The CDR3 has 15 amino acids. Here the CDR3 DNA reads TGCAGTGCTATCAGCCCACTCGCGAACACCGGGGAGCTGTTTTTT. It specifies CSAISPLANTGELFF.

The chain has TRBV12-3 or TRBV12-4 and TRBJ2-7; TRBD2 agrees at 10 bases. With V trimmed by 6 bases and J by 10 bases, 6 bases remained unmatched. The CDR3 runs 12 residues. The CDR3 spells CASSRRTSGQYF. In DNA, the CDR3 is TGTGCCAGCAGCCGACGGACTAGCGGCCAGTACTTC.

The rearrangement joins TRBV20-1 to TRBJ2-1; 12 nucleotides match TRBD2. Trimming at V came to 0 bases and at J to 7 bases, leaving 4 bases not matched to a gene. Germline V CDR1 and CDR2: DFQATT, SNEGSKA (reference sequence). The CDR3 is 15 residues long. The CDR3 loop is CSARETGLAGNEQFF. CDR3 DNA sequence: TGCAGTGCTAGAGAGACGGGACTAGCGGGTAATGAGCAGTTCTTC.

CDR3 DNA: TGCAGTGCTAGTGTTAGCGGGGGACTGGCTTACTACAATGAGCAGTTCTTC. Amino acid sequence: CSASVSGGLAYYNEQFF. The chain recombines TRBV20-1 with TRBJ2-1, with 9 bases matching TRBD2. There are 17 residues in the CDR3. Germline assignment: CDR1 DFQATT and CDR2 SNEGSKA (reference sequence). V lost 3 bases to trimming and J lost 3 bases; unmatched junction nucleotides: 12.

In this sample, this clonotype turned up a few times. The chain couples TRBV6-5 to TRBJ1-1; D gene ambiguous. This CDR3 has 11 residues. Germline assignment: CDR1 MNHEY and CDR2 SVGAGI. Trimming shortened V by 2 bases and J by 11 bases, and 9 bases separated the two germline ends. The chain's CDR3 is CASSYMGWAFF. Written as DNA, the CDR3 is TGTGCCAGCAGTTACATGGGGTGGGCTTTCTTT.

This clonotype was found many times. The genes are TRBV2 and TRBJ2-5, with 7 bases aligning to TRBD1. Losses at the gene ends were 2 bases for V and 4 bases for J; bases not matched to a gene: 7. This CDR3 is built from 15 residues. Germline CDR1 is SNHLY and CDR2 is FYNNEI. CDR3 amino acids: CASSESLAGGETQYF. DNA of the CDR3: TGTGCCAGCAGTGAAAGTTTGGCAGGGGGAGAGACCCAGTACTTC.

This clonotype has ten or more counts. This chain connects TRBV3-1 to TRBJ1-5; D unresolved. V was cut by 4 bases and J by 3 bases, with 7 bases left in between. The CDR3 extends over 13 amino acids. Germline V lookup: CDR1 LGHDT, CDR2 YNNKEL (reference sequence). The CDR3 DNA follows: TGTGCCAGCAGCCTTCGTCCCAATCAGCCCCAGCATTTT. It is translated as CASSLRPNQPQHF.

This clonotype was picked up many times. CDR3 DNA: TGCAGTGCTAGAGATCTAGCGGGGACAGATACGCAGTATTTT. Translation: CSARDLAGTDTQYF. The V and J genes are TRBV20-1 and TRBJ2-3; TRBD2 matches 9 bases. The CDR3 covers 14 residues. V shed 0 bases, J shed 3 bases, and the junction held 1 base outside the gene matches. The germline CDR1 and CDR2 sequences are DFQATT and SNEGSKA (reference sequence).

The genes are TRBV5-1 and TRBJ2-2; D remains ambiguous. This CDR3 region has 15 residues. Germline CDR1 and CDR2: SGHRS and YFSETQ. V lost 0 bases and J lost 1, with 7 bases in between. CDR3 nucleotide sequence: TGCGCCAGCAGCTTGGAGCCGGGGAACACCGGGGAGCTGTTTTTT. It specifies CASSLEPGNTGELFF. Full variable domain (rest looked up from reference TRBV5-1 and TRBJ2-2): KAGVTQTPRYLIKTRGQQVTLSCSPISGHRSVSWYQQTPGQGLQFLFEYFSETQRNKGNFPGRFSGRQFSNSRSEMNVSTLELGDSALYLCASSLEPGNTGELFFGEGSRLTVL.

This clonotype was observed many times. The rearrangement joins TRBV24-1 to TRBJ2-1; tentatively, D is TRBD1 or TRBD2 (5 bases each). The V and J ends lost 4 bases and 8 bases respectively, with 11 bases between them. CDR1 KGHDR and CDR2 SFDVKD come from the germline V gene. This CDR3 has 13 residues. CDR3 in amino acids: CATSDGALDEQFF. For the CDR3, the DNA is TGTGCCACCAGTGACGGGGCCTTGGATGAGCAGTTCTTC.

This clonotype was found a few times. The chain links TRBV15 to TRBJ1-6; D ambiguous. Between the trimmed V and J ends, which lost 1 base and 5 bases, there was a span of 9 bases. The CDR3 is made up of 15 amino acids. CDR1 is LNHNV and CDR2 is YYDKDF in the germline V gene (reference sequence). CDR3 amino acids: CATSRGVRNNSPLHF. The DNA for the CDR3 is TGTGCCACCAGCAGAGGAGTCCGGAATAATTCACCCCTCCACTTT.

The J gene is TRBJ2-1, the V gene TRBV10-3; 11 nucleotides match TRBD1. The germline gives CDR1 ENHRY, CDR2 SYGVKD. The V segment lost 3 bases and the J segment 8 bases; nucleotides outside the gene matches: 6. This CDR3 has 15 residues. The CDR3 DNA reads as TGTGCCATCAGTGATTCAAGGACAGGGGGCGATGAGCAGTTCTTC. Residues: CAISDSRTGGDEQFF.

This clonotype was observed a few times. The CDR3 sequence is CASSPLLQINTEAFF. In DNA, the CDR3 is TGTGCCAGCAGTCCCCTCCTACAGATAAACACTGAAGCTTTCTTT. This chain links TRBV28 with TRBJ1-1; D is unclear. In germline, CDR1 is MDHEN, CDR2 SYDVKM. This CDR3 contains 15 residues. V lost 5 bases to trimming and J lost 2 bases, with 15 bases between them.